These T cell receptor beta chains were read from a single sample in a study of cytotoxic CD8 clonotypes in ibrutinib-treated CLL. Assay used: immunoSEQ multiplex PCR; TCRdb lists only in-frame clones, some missing. The table shows 250,000 to 350,000 clones, with approximately 79% occurring only once. Source: PBMCs, taken at disease progression, from a patient treated with ibrutinib. These TCRs come from a human donor with chronic lymphocytic leukemia. The CDR3 runs from the conserved cysteine through the conserved F or W. Each record gives: D gene, clone size, J gene, V gene, CDR3 DNA, CDR3 protein. A D gene is named only where the DNA matches it firmly. Size tells how often a clone was seen (once, few, many) or the class of an expanded clone, and some rows leave it out.

D: -; size: few; J: TRBJ1-5; V: TRBV28; DNA: TGTGCCAGCAGCCTCATAGGGAGGGCCCAGCATTTT; CDR3: CASSLIGRAQHF
D: TRBD2; size: once; J: TRBJ2-1; V: TRBV25-1; DNA: TGTGCCAGCAGTCCCTGGGAGGGGAGGTCCAATGAGCAGTTCTTC; CDR3: CASSPWEGRSNEQFF
D: -; size: -; J: TRBJ2-4; V: TRBV29-1; DNA: TGCAGCGTTGTAGCCGTTTCCATACGATTAGCCAAAAACATTCAGTACTTC; CDR3: CSVVAVSIRLAKNIQYF
D: -; size: -; J: TRBJ1-4; V: TRBV7-9; DNA: TGTGCCAGCAGTTTAGACAGGTTGGATGAAAAACTGTTTTTT; CDR3: CASSLDRLDEKLFF
D: TRBD2; size: -; J: TRBJ2-7; V: TRBV4-3; DNA: TGCGCCAGCAGCGAGGGCGGGGGTTCCTCCTACGAGCAGTACTTC; CDR3: CASSEGGGSSYEQYF
D: TRBD1; size: -; J: TRBJ2-7; V: TRBV29-1; DNA: TGCAGCGTTGGGACAGGGTACGAGCAGTACTTC; CDR3: CSVGTGYEQYF
D: -; size: once; J: TRBJ2-3; V: TRBV18; DNA: TGTGCCAGCTCACCATTCGCGACAGGACCTGTTTCTAGCACAGATACGCAGTATTTT; CDR3: CASSPFATGPVSSTDTQYF
D: -; size: -; J: TRBJ1-4; V: TRBV4-1; DNA: TGCGCCAGCAGCTTTTGGTTCAGGGGCAGTATTGAAAAACTGTTTTTT; CDR3: CASSFWFRGSIEKLFF
D: -; size: few; J: TRBJ2-7; V: TRBV7-8; DNA: TGTGCCAGCAGCTTATGGGGGAGCTCCTACGAGCAGTACTTC; CDR3: CASSLWGSSYEQYF
D: TRBD1; size: -; J: TRBJ1-2; V: TRBV18; DNA: TGTGCCAGCTCACTGGAACAGGGGGCGAGCCTCTATGGCTACACCTTC; CDR3: CASSLEQGASLYGYTF
D: -; size: -; J: TRBJ1-6; V: TRBV13; DNA: TGTGCCAGCAGCTTAGAGGGGAGCTCCTATAATTCACCCCTCCACTTT; CDR3: CASSLEGSSYNSPLHF
D: -; size: -; J: TRBJ1-4; V: TRBV29-1; DNA: TGCAGCGTCGGAGACACAGGGAAATCTAATGAAAAACTGTTTTTT; CDR3: CSVGDTGKSNEKLFF
D: TRBD1; size: -; J: TRBJ2-1; V: TRBV6-5; DNA: TGTGCCAGCAGTTACCCCAGTCAGGGGGCGTTCTTGATCTTC; CDR3: CASSYPSQGAFLIF
D: TRBD1; size: -; J: TRBJ1-6; V: TRBV6-4; DNA: TGTGCCAGCAGCCGCGACAGGGTGAATTCACCCCTCCACTTT; CDR3: CASSRDRVNSPLHF
D: -; size: -; J: TRBJ1-2; V: TRBV18; DNA: TGTGCCAGCTCACGGGGTGCCGTTGGCTACACCTTC; CDR3: CASSRGAVGYTF
D: -; size: -; J: TRBJ2-1; V: TRBV25-1; DNA: TGTGCCAGCCGACGGGACAATGAGCAGTTCTTC; CDR3: CASRRDNEQFF
D: -; size: few; J: TRBJ1-2; V: TRBV18; DNA: TGTGCCAGCTCACCACCGAAAGGGGATGGCTACACCTTC; CDR3: CASSPPKGDGYTF
D: TRBD2; size: -; J: TRBJ2-1; V: TRBV5-1; DNA: TGCGCCAGCAGCTTCGGGGCAGGGCGGGAGGGCGTGAGGCAGTTCTTC; CDR3: CASSFGAGREGVRQFF
D: TRBD1; size: -; J: TRBJ2-1; V: TRBV28; DNA: TGTGCCAGCAGTTTATCCATTGCAGGGGGTGACTACAATGAGCAGTTCTTC; CDR3: CASSLSIAGGDYNEQFF
D: TRBD2; size: -; J: TRBJ2-5; V: TRBV5-1; DNA: TGCGCCAGCAGCTCGTTTGCGGGAGGGGGCGTTGAGACCCAGTACTTC; CDR3: CASSSFAGGGVETQYF
D: -; size: -; J: TRBJ1-1; V: TRBV5-1; DNA: TGCGCCAGCAGCTTGGAACCGGGAGTGAACACTGAAGCTTTCTTT; CDR3: CASSLEPGVNTEAFF
D: -; size: few; J: TRBJ1-4; V: TRBV27; DNA: TGTGCCAGCAGTCTAAGAGACAGGCCAAATGAAAAACTGTTTTTT; CDR3: CASSLRDRPNEKLFF
D: TRBD2; size: -; J: TRBJ2-5; V: TRBV6-1; DNA: TGTGCCAGCAGTGCCGGGAGGGGAGGAGGAGAGACCCAGTACTTC; CDR3: CASSAGRGGGETQYF
D: -; size: -; J: TRBJ2-5; V: TRBV11-1; DNA: TGTGCCAGCTCTGGGGAGATCCAAGAGACCCAGTACTTC; CDR3: CASSGEIQETQYF
D: -; size: -; J: TRBJ1-1; V: TRBV27; DNA: TGTGCCAGCAGGATAGGAGGGGGGAACACTGAAGCTTTCTTT; CDR3: CASRIGGGNTEAFF
D: -; size: -; J: TRBJ2-7; V: TRBV20-1; DNA: TGCAGTGCTGGATCACTAGTCGAGCAGTACTTC; CDR3: CSAGSLVEQYF
D: TRBD2; size: -; J: TRBJ2-1; V: TRBV5-1; DNA: TGCGCCAGCAGCAAACGACTAGCGGGAGGGTCGTACAATGAGCAGTTCTTC; CDR3: CASSKRLAGGSYNEQFF
D: -; size: once; J: TRBJ1-2; V: TRBV6-5; DNA: TGTGCCAGCAGTTCCAAGGGTGGCTACACCTTC; CDR3: CASSSKGGYTF